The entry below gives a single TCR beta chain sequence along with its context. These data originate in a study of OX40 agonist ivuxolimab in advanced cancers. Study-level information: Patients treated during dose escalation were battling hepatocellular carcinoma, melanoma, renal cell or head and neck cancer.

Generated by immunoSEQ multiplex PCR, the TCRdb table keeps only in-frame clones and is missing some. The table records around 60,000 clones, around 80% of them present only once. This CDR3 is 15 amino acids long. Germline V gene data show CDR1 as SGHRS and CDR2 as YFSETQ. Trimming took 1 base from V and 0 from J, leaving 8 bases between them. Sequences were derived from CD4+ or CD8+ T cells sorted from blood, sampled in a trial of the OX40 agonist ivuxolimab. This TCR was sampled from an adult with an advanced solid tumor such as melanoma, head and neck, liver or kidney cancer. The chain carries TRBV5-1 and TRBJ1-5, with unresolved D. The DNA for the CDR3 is TGCGCCAGCAGCTTGTGGGGAGATAGCAATCAGCCCCAGCATTTT. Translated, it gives CASSLWGDSNQPQHF.